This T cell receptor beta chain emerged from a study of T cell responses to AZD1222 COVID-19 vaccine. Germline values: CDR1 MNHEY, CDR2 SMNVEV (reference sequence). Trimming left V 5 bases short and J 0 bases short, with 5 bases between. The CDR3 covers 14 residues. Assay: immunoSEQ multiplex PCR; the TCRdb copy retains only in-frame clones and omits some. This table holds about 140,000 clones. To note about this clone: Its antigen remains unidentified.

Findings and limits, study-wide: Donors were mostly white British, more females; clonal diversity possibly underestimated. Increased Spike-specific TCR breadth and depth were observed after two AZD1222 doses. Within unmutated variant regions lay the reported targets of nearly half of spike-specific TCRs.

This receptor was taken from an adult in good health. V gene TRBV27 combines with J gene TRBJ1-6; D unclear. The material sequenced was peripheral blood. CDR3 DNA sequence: TGTGCCAGCAGTCCTAACTCCTATAATTCACCCCTCCACTTT. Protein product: CASSPNSYNSPLHF.